This is a list of T cell receptor beta chains from one sample in a study of graft-versus-host responses after intestinal transplantation. Profiled with immunoSEQ multiplex PCR; TCRdb holds only in-frame clones, not every one. The data hold 4,500 or so clones, with about 29% observed a single time. This sample comprised alloreactive CD4+ T cells from a mixed lymphocyte reaction culture, obtained before transplantation. These receptors came from a human patient who was an organ donor for intestinal transplantation. Both conserved end residues are part of each CDR3.

J gene: TRBJ2-2; V gene: TRBV7-7; CDR3 protein: CASSPREAGNTGELFF
J gene: TRBJ2-5; V gene: TRBV7-6; CDR3 protein: CASAEAGSPLRQETQYF
J gene: TRBJ2-5; V gene: TRBV6-6; CDR3 protein: CASRPRIAGMVTQYF
J gene: TRBJ1-2; V gene: TRBV5-4; CDR3 protein: CASSLDRTNYGYTF
J gene: TRBJ2-7; V gene: TRBV5-1; CDR3 protein: CASSSRLAAYEQYF
J gene: TRBJ2-7; V gene: TRBV30; CDR3 protein: CAWSTRGGFPYEQYF
J gene: .; V gene: TRBV7-2; CDR3 protein: CASSLYGGENYEQYF
J gene: TRBJ1-3; V gene: TRBV6-5; CDR3 protein: CASSYSRGNTIYF
J gene: TRBJ1-1; V gene: TRBV11-2; CDR3 protein: CASSLILGGTEAFF
J gene: TRBJ2-1; V gene: TRBV29-1; CDR3 protein: CSVAKLAGANYNEQFF
J gene: TRBJ2-2; V gene: TRBV6-5; CDR3 protein: CASSYRDRVAGELFF
J gene: TRBJ2-4; V gene: TRBV11-2; CDR3 protein: CASSFSGAKNIQYF
J gene: .; V gene: TRBV6-9; CDR3 protein: CASRPGNYEQYF
J gene: TRBJ1-1; V gene: TRBV10-1; CDR3 protein: CASSESIGGNTEAFF
J gene: TRBJ1-5; V gene: TRBV6-1; CDR3 protein: CASGYRGDQPQHF
J gene: TRBJ2-5; V gene: TRBV30; CDR3 protein: CAWSVFRTGGTQYF
J gene: TRBJ2-5; V gene: TRBV5-4; CDR3 protein: CASSQRDREETQYF
J gene: TRBJ1-1; V gene: TRBV30; CDR3 protein: CAWSRGARALNTEAFF
J gene: TRBJ2-5; V gene: TRBV7-2; CDR3 protein: CASSGYRETQYF
J gene: TRBJ1-4; V gene: TRBV18; CDR3 protein: CASSPTGVTNEKLFF
J gene: TRBJ1-2; V gene: TRBV6-4; CDR3 protein: CASSDSSRGYGYTF
J gene: TRBJ1-1; V gene: TRBV7-6; CDR3 protein: CASSLQGGTEAFF
J gene: TRBJ1-2; V gene: TRBV30; CDR3 protein: CAWDRGSVFGYTF
J gene: TRBJ1-5; V gene: TRBV6-5; CDR3 protein: CASSYTRGQPQHF
J gene: TRBJ2-7; V gene: TRBV6-5; CDR3 protein: CASSYSGTSPYEQYF
J gene: TRBJ2-2; V gene: TRBV7-2; CDR3 protein: CASSYSGGYTGELFF
J gene: TRBJ1-5; V gene: TRBV6-5; CDR3 protein: CASSYSAQGNQPQHF
J gene: TRBJ1-1; V gene: TRBV7-2; CDR3 protein: CASSLTGVNTEAFF
J gene: TRBJ2-3; V gene: TRBV28; CDR3 protein: CASSLTRRGDTQYF